The 26 T cell receptor beta chains given below trace back to one sample, sequenced in a study of post-analysis software for immune sequencing data. Study-level findings and limits: In patients, TRBV5-6, TRBV5-1 and TRBV20-1 belonged to 4 or 5 TRBV segments found more frequently than in controls.

cDNA libraries of TCR beta carried unique molecular identifiers. TCRdb independently ran MiXCR on the PCR reads; one entry per CDR3 protein. The table shows around 440,000 distinct CDR3 sequences, with approximately 46% occurring only once. Their antigen targets remain unknown. The specimen sequenced was blood. These receptors originate from a girl aged 5 to 17 with multiple sclerosis.

The chain recombines TRBV20-1 with TRBJ1-5, with 8 bases that match TRBD1. V shed 6 bases and J 2 bases; nucleotides not matched to a gene: 9. This CDR3 comprises 15 residues. Germline CDR1 reads DFQATT; CDR2 reads SNEGSKA (reference sequence). The CDR3 DNA follows: TGCAGTGCACTCAACAGGGGGGAGGGCAATCAGCCCCAGCATTTT. It specifies CSALNRGEGNQPQHF.

Here the CDR3 DNA reads TGTGCCAGCAGCCCACCTAGACGGAAAGAGACCCAGTACTTC. Translating it yields CASSPPRRKETQYF. The chain links TRBV16 to TRBJ2-5; D unresolved. CDR3 length equals 14 residues. V was pared by 4 bases and J by 3 bases, with 12 bases between. Germline CDR1 is KGHSY and CDR2 is FQNENV.

This clonotype was seen a handful of times. In DNA form, the CDR3 reads TGTGCCACCAGTGATCTTCATACGACTAGCGGGAGGGTTGAGCAGTTCTTC. This translates into CATSDLHTTSGRVEQFF. The chain uses TRBV24-1 and TRBJ2-1; 14 nucleotides line up with TRBD2. Germline V gene sequence: CDR1 KGHDR, CDR2 SFDVKD. With V trimmed by 3 bases and J by 9 bases, 9 bases remained unmatched. The CDR3 spans 17 residues.

This clonotype showed up just once. The V and J genes are TRBV5-1 and TRBJ2-1; D possibly corresponds to TRBD2 (5 bases). The germline gives CDR1 SGHRS, CDR2 YFSETQ. CDR3 length: 15 residues. Trimming shortened V by 2 bases and J by 0 bases, and 9 bases separated the two germline ends. The DNA of the CDR3 is TGCGCCAGCAGCTTAGCGGCTTTCTCCTACAATGAGCAGTTCTTC. Encoded protein: CASSLAAFSYNEQFF.

The rearrangement uses TRBV7-2 and TRBJ1-5; tentatively, D is TRBD1 (5 bases). Trimming removed 0 bases at V and 2 bases at J, with 11 bases between. This CDR3 has 16 amino acids. The germline V gene has CDR1 SGHTA and CDR2 FQGNSA. The DNA of the CDR3 is TGTGCCAGCAGCTTAGCTGGGGGAAAGGGCAATCAGCCCCAGCATTTT. Residues: CASSLAGGKGNQPQHF.

This clonotype has just a few counts. This sequence joins TRBV5-1 and TRBJ2-7; perhaps TRBD2 as D (5 bases). This CDR3 has 15 residues. Between the trimmed V and J ends, which lost 0 bases and 3 bases, there was a span of 13 bases. Germline loops: CDR1 SGHRS, CDR2 YFSETQ. The chain's CDR3 is CASSLEPGKNYEQYF. DNA for the CDR3: TGCGCCAGCAGCTTGGAGCCCGGGAAGAACTACGAGCAGTACTTC.

The rearrangement joins TRBV7-3 to TRBJ2-1; TRBD2 aligns across 11 bases. This CDR3 comprises 15 residues. Germline trimming cut 4 bases from V and 7 bases from J; bases unmatched to any gene: 6. The germline CDR1 and CDR2 sequences are SGHTA and FQGTGA. The CDR3 DNA is TGTGCCAGCAGCTACCCGACTAGCGGGAAAAATGAGCAGTTCTTC. This codes for CASSYPTSGKNEQFF.

A few counts support this clonotype. The chain employs TRBV4-1 and TRBJ2-3, with a tentative D call TRBD2 (5 bases). The V end lost 4 bases, the J end lost 4 bases, and 12 bases lay between the germline ends. There are 14 residues in the CDR3. Looked up from germline, CDR1 is MGHRA and CDR2 is YSYEKL. The CDR3 region is CASSLARGPDTQYF. The CDR3 DNA sequence: TGCGCCAGCAGCCTGGCTCGAGGGCCAGATACGCAGTATTTT.

This clonotype was observed a handful of times. The rearrangement uses TRBV7-9 and TRBJ1-4, with no clear D. This CDR3 spans 14 amino acids. V shed 1 base and J shed 6 bases, with 9 bases lying between them. The germline V gene has CDR1 SEHNR and CDR2 FQNEAQ (reference sequence). The CDR3 protein is CASSLGSQDEKLFF. CDR3 DNA sequence: TGTGCCAGCAGCTTAGGCTCTCAGGATGAAAAACTGTTTTTT. Based on the CDR3 plus reference TRBV7-9 and TRBJ1-4, the full variable domain is DTGVSQNPRHKITKRGQNVTFRCDPISEHNRLYWYRQTLGQGPEFLTYFQNEAQLEKSRLLSDRFSAERPKGSFSTLEIQRTEQGDSAMYLCASSLGSQDEKLFFGSGTQLSVL.

In this sample, this clonotype turned up once. The CDR3: CASSLTGTPEHGELFF. The CDR3 nucleotides are TGTGCCAGCAGTTTGACCGGGACACCCGAACACGGGGAGCTGTTTTTT. This rearrangement joins TRBV28 to TRBJ2-2; D is perhaps TRBD1 (6 bases). V lost 3 bases and J lost 7, with 18 bases in between. In germline, CDR1 is MDHEN, CDR2 SYDVKM. The length of the CDR3 is 16 residues. Variable domain in full (rest from reference TRBV28 and TRBJ2-2): DVKVTQSSRYLVKRTGEKVFLECVQDMDHENMFWYRQDPGLGLRLIYFSYDVKMKEKGDIPEGYSVSREKKERFSLILESASTNQTSMYLCASSLTGTPEHGELFFGEGSRLTVL.

V gene TRBV20-1 combines with J gene TRBJ2-1; 7 positions match TRBD1. CDR3 length equals 13 residues. Per the germline V gene, CDR1 is DFQATT and CDR2 is SNEGSKA (reference sequence). V shed 4 bases and J 1 base; nucleotides not matched to a gene: 1. The CDR3 here is CSATTGSYNEQFF. CDR3 DNA: TGCAGTGCTACGACAGGGTCCTACAATGAGCAGTTCTTC.

This chain connects TRBV20-1 to TRBJ2-6; 7 bases align to TRBD1. The CDR3 is made up of 11 amino acids. The germline V gene encodes CDR1 DFQATT and CDR2 SNEGSKA (reference sequence). Trimming at V came to 6 bases and at J to 12 bases, leaving 5 bases not matched to a gene. The CDR3 nucleotides are TGCAGTGCCAGGGGGTTGTCCGTCCTGACTTTC. Its translation is CSARGLSVLTF.

This clonotype was counted a few times. V gene TRBV13 combines with J gene TRBJ2-7; 8 bases align to TRBD1. Trimming took 3 bases from V and 6 from J; bases not matched to a gene: 7. CDR1 PRHDT and CDR2 FYEKMQ come from the germline V gene (reference sequence). The CDR3 length is 14 residues. CDR3 sequence reads: CASSFGTGASEQYF. In DNA form, the CDR3 reads TGTGCCAGCAGCTTTGGGACAGGTGCGTCCGAGCAGTACTTC.

In its sample, this clonotype was seen once. J is TRBJ2-6 and V is TRBV7-9; the D is unclear. Germline assignment: CDR1 SEHNR and CDR2 FQNEAQ (reference sequence). The CDR3 consists of 14 residues. Between the trimmed V and J ends, which lost 5 bases and 5 bases, there was a span of 10 bases. The CDR3 nucleotides read TGTGCCAGCAGCCTTTTAGGGAGGGCCAACGTCCTGACTTTC. Protein: CASSLLGRANVLTF.

This clonotype was counted only a few times. The chain couples TRBV20-1 to TRBJ2-7; D gene unclear. The CDR3 contains 16 residues. Germline-derived CDR1 and CDR2 are DFQATT and SNEGSKA (reference sequence). V lost 3 bases to trimming and J lost 2 bases, with 20 bases between them. DNA of the CDR3: TGCAGTGCTAGGGGCCAGATAAATGCGGCCCCCTACGAGCAGTACTTC. It specifies CSARGQINAAPYEQYF.

This chain joins TRBV11-3 and TRBJ2-6; 7 nucleotides agree with TRBD1. Germline V CDR1 and CDR2: SGHNT, YENEEA. The J segment lost 2 bases and the V segment lost 1 base, leaving 2 bases of the junction unmatched. CDR3 length equals 16 residues. The CDR3 DNA sequence: TGTGCCAGCAGCTTAGTTACAGGGGCTGGGGCCAACGTCCTGACTTTC. Encoded protein: CASSLVTGAGANVLTF.

The rearrangement links TRBV15 to TRBJ2-3; 7 nucleotides align to TRBD1. The CDR3 spans 14 residues. Germline CDR1 reads LNHNV; CDR2 reads YYDKDF (reference sequence). V lost 5 bases, J lost 7 bases, and 9 bases stayed unmatched. Here the CDR3 reads CATSRFSTGYTQYF. CDR3 bases: TGTGCCACCAGCCGGTTCTCGACAGGGTATACGCAGTATTTT.

The chain is built from TRBV15 and TRBJ2-1; 9 bases match TRBD2. This CDR3 region has 18 residues. With 4 bases clipped from V and 7 bases from J, the junction kept 17 bases outside the gene matches. Germline CDR1 LNHNV, CDR2 YYDKDF (reference sequence). The CDR3 is CATSIRLDSGSLRNEQFF. DNA of the CDR3: TGTGCCACCAGCATAAGATTAGATAGCGGGAGCCTCCGTAATGAGCAGTTCTTC.

The chain uses TRBV24-1 and TRBJ2-3, with TRBD2 matching 8 bases. V lost 3 bases to trimming and J lost 6 bases; unmatched junction nucleotides: 7. Germline V CDR1 and CDR2: KGHDR, SFDVKD. This CDR3 spans 15 amino acids. CDR3 amino acids: CATSDMVAGKDTQYF. Written as DNA, the CDR3 is TGTGCCACCAGTGATATGGTAGCGGGAAAGGATACGCAGTATTTT.

The chain carries TRBV4-3 and TRBJ2-3, with a tentative D call TRBD1 (7 bases). Trimming shortened V by 0 bases and J by 5 bases, and 15 bases separated the two germline ends. The CDR3 totals 16 residues. CDR1 and CDR2 from the germline V gene are LGHNA and YSLEER. CDR3 DNA sequence: TGCGCCAGCAGCCAAGATTGGGGCGGGACAGAAGATACGCAGTATTTT. Its translation: CASSQDWGGTEDTQYF.

V usage is TRBV9 and J usage is TRBJ2-1; maybe TRBD1 (6 bases). In germline, CDR1 is SGDLS, CDR2 YYNGEE. V lost 4 bases and J lost 10, with 18 bases in between. The CDR3 totals 14 residues. The CDR3 DNA follows: TGTGCCAGCAGCCTTCACAGGGTTTCCTACGAGCAGTTCTTC. Protein: CASSLHRVSYEQFF.

This chain joins TRBV29-1 and TRBJ1-2, with 7 bases fitting TRBD1. The junction had 11 bases not matched to a gene; V was cut back by 5 bases and J by 8 bases. Germline CDR1 is SQVTM and CDR2 is ANQGSEA. This CDR3 has 13 amino acids. CDR3 coding DNA: TGCAGCGTTCGAGACAGGGCGACGGGGGGCTACACCTTC. Protein product: CSVRDRATGGYTF.

This chain uses TRBV10-3 with TRBJ2-1; D gene uncertain. The CDR3 extends over 13 amino acids. Germline V gene lookup returns CDR1 ENHRY and CDR2 SYGVKD. Trimming removed 3 bases at V and 5 bases at J, with 8 bases between. The CDR3 region has the DNA TGTGCCATCAGTGATGGGCAGAACAATGAGCAGTTCTTC. Translating gives CAISDGQNNEQFF.

This chain uses TRBV14 with TRBJ2-7; D unclear. The closer fit of TRBJ2-5 to the DNA end suggests the J call may be wrong. Germline V gives CDR1 SGHDN, CDR2 FVKESK. There are 12 residues in the CDR3. CDR3 in amino acids: CASSQDEATQYF. DNA for the CDR3: TGTGCCAGCAGCCAAGATGAGGCGACCCAGTACTTC.

This chain links TRBV6-4 with TRBJ1-5; 12 nucleotides align to TRBD1. CDR1 is MRHNA and CDR2 is SNTAGT in the germline V gene. The CDR3 loop spans 17 amino acids. V trimming: 2 bases; J trimming: 4 bases; junction bases outside the gene matches: 6. The CDR3 loop reads CASSDPRDRGRNQPQHF. CDR3 in DNA: TGTGCCAGCAGTGACCCCAGGGACAGGGGGCGGAATCAGCCCCAGCATTTT.

There are a few counts of this clonotype. The rearrangement joins TRBV10-3 to TRBJ1-2; possibly TRBD1 for D (5 bases). V was trimmed by 3 bases and J by 2 bases, leaving 7 bases between them. The CDR3 is made up of 13 amino acids. CDR1 is ENHRY and CDR2 is SYGVKD in the germline V gene. In DNA, the CDR3 is TGTGCCATCAGTGACAGGGTGAACTATGGCTACACCTTC. Its protein product is CAISDRVNYGYTF.